This T cell receptor (beta chain) originates from a study of blood T cell repertoires in COVID-19. Study details: Samples of COVID-19 (acute and convalescent) were obtained from the United States, Italy and Spain.

In germline, CDR1 is SGHTA, CDR2 FQGNSA. The CDR3 has 16 amino acids. The V segment lost 4 bases and the J segment 3 bases; nucleotides outside the gene matches: 5. The assay was immunoSEQ multiplex PCR, and TCRdb's table has in-frame clones only and misses some. The table lists tens of thousands of clones, approximately 90% of them singletons. The chain has TRBV7-2 and TRBJ2-1, with TRBD2 matching over 11 bases. The material sequenced was peripheral blood. This TCR was sampled from a woman at least 80 years old with acute or convalescent COVID-19. This CDR3 is CASSSASGGYYNEQFF. CDR3 nucleotides: TGTGCCAGCAGCTCCGCTAGCGGGGGGTACTACAATGAGCAGTTCTTC. Complete variable domain (other parts from reference TRBV7-2 and TRBJ2-1): GAGVSQSPSNKVTEKGKDVELRCDPISGHTALYWYRQSLGQGLEFLIYFQGNSAPDKSGLPSDRFSAERTGGSVSTLTIQRTQQEDSAVYLCASSSASGGYYNEQFFGPGTRLTVL.